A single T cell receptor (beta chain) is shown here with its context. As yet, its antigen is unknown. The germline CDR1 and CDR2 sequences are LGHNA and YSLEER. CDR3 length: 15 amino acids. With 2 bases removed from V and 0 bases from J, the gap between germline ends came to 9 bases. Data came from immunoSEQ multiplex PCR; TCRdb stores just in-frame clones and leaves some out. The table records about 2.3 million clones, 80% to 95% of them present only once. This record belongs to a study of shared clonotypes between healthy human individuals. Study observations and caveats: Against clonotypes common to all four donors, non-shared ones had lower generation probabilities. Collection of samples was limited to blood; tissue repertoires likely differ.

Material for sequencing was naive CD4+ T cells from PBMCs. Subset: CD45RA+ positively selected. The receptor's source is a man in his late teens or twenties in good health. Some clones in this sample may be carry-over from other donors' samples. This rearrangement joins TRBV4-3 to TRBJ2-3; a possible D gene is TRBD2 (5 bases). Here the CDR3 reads CASSQQRSSTDTQYF. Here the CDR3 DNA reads TGCGCCAGCAGCCAACAGCGGAGTAGCACAGATACGCAGTATTTT.